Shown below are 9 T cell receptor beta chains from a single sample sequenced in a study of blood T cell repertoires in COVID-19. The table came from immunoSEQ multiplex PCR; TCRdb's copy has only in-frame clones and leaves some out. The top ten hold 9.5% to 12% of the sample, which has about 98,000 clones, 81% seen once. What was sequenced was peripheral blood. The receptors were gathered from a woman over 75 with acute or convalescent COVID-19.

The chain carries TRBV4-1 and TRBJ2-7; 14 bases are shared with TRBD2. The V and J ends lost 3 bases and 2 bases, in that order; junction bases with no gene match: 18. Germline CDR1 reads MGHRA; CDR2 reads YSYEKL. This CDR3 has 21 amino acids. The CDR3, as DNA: TGCGCCAGCAGCCACGCCACGACCGGGACTAGCGGGGGAGCATATACCTACGAGCAGTACTTC. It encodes CASSHATTGTSGGAYTYEQYF.

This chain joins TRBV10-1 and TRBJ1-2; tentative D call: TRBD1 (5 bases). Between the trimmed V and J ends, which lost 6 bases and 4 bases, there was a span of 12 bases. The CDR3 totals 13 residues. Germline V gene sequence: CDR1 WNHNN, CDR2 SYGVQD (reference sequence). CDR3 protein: CASSADRSYGYTF. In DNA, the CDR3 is TGCGCCAGCAGCGCTGACAGAAGCTATGGCTACACCTTC.

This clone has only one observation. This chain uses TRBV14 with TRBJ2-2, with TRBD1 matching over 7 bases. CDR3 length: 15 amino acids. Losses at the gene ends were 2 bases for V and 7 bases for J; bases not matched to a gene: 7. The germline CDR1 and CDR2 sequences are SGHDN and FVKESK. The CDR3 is CASSQRQGRGGELFF. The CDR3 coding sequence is TGTGCCAGCAGCCAAAGACAGGGACGAGGCGGGGAGCTGTTTTTT.

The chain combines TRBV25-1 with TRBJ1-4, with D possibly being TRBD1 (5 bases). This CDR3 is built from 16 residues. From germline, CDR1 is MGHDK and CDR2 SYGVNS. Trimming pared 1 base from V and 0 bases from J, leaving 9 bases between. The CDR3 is CASSESDSSTNEKLFF. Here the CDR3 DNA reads TGTGCCAGCAGTGAATCCGACAGTTCAACTAATGAAAAACTGTTTTTT.

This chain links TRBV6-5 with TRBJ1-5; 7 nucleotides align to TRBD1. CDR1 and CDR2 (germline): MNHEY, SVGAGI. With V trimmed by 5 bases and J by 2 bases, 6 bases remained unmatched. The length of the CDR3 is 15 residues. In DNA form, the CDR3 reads TGTGCCAGCAGTCGCAAGCAGGGGGGCAATCAGCCCCAGCATTTT. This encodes CASSRKQGGNQPQHF.

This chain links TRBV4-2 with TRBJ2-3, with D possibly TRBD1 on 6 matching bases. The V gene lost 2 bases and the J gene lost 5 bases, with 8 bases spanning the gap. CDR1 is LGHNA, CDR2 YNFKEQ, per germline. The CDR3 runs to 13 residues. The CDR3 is CASSQQGRDTQYF. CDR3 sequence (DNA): TGTGCCAGCAGCCAACAGGGGAGAGATACGCAGTATTTT.

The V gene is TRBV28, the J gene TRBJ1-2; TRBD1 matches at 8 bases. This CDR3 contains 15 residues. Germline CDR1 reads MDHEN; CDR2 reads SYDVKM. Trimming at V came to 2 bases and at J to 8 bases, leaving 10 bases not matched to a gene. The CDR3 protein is CASSLVRAGGAGYTF. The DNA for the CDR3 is TGTGCCAGCAGTTTAGTAAGGGCAGGGGGCGCGGGCTACACCTTC.

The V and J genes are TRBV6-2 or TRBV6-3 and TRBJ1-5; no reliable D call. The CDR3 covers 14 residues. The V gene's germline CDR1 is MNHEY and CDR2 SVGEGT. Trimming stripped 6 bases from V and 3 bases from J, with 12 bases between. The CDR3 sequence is CASSRDGYNQPQHF. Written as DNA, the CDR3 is TGTGCCAGCAGCCGTGACGGGTACAATCAGCCCCAGCATTTT.

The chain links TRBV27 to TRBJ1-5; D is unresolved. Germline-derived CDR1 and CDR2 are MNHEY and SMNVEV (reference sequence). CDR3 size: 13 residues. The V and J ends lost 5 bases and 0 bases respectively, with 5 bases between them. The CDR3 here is CASSPFSNQPQHF. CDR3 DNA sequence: TGTGCCAGCAGTCCTTTTAGCAATCAGCCCCAGCATTTT.